Described below is a single T cell receptor beta chain sequence and its context. The specificity of this receptor is unknown. Per-base qualities were not stored, and no clone one base away is much larger. Explained via the paper, the time point label denotes: week 3, after first cycle of checkpoint inhibitor. Blood was sampled before treatment (T0) and at week 3 (W3), after the first cycle of checkpoint blockade. Except for a couple of patients with rapid clinical progression, response was assessed 12 weeks after the first infusion by RECIST 1.1; disease control meant complete response, partial response or stable disease. Patients with prior systemic cancer treatment, concomitant immunosuppressant therapy or synchronous other active malignancies were excluded. Bulk PBMC and plasma cell-free DNA were both sequenced for TCR beta so that circulating cells and T cell turnover could be tracked. PBMC were isolated from blood with Lymphoprep and SepMate tubes, followed by red cell lysis. QIAamp DNA Blood Mini kits were used to extract DNA from PBMC and from sorted T cell subsets.

These data originate in a study of blood T cell dynamics during melanoma immunotherapy (dated by TCRdb to 2018 to 2020). With respect to the entire study: Patients with metastatic melanoma were treated with first-line pembrolizumab or nivolumab plus ipilimumab as standard of care in the United Kingdom. To find early correlates of response, the study profiled the peripheral T cell receptor repertoires of patients with metastatic melanoma both before and after one cycle of checkpoint inhibitor therapy. The training cohort was made up of consecutive patients, while a further independent group of patients from the same centre was pooled to form an external validation set. Beyond this particular receptor, the publication reports: Unlike progressors, patients who went on to achieve disease control showed a bifurcated reorganization of the PBMC repertoire at W3, with either increased clonality or increased diversity. Whether the T cell clones driving repertoire changes were melanoma-specific or reflected general immune activation could not be determined in the study. The relatively small sample size was acknowledged as potentially limiting generalization of the results.

For every bulk PBMC sample, a fixed 350 ng of DNA was loaded. Following the manufacturer instructions, the immunoSEQ TCRb Assay kit was used to amplify TCR beta CDR3 sequences from genomic DNA. The KAPA Library Quantification Kit for Illumina platforms was used to quantify the pooled libraries by qPCR. Pooled libraries were sequenced on an Illumina NextSeq 500, clustered at about 0.6-1.2 pM. As for the original processing: The TCR data were analyzed using immunoSEQ ANALYZER and the R LymphoSeq package. A rearrangement efficiency score was calculated as productive divided by the sum of productive and non-productive CDR3 sequences. Clonality was measured with the Gini coefficient and diversity with the Renyi index at alpha=1, and both measures were compared pairwise between timepoints within each patient. In LymphoSeq, clonal relatedness was computed using an edit distance of 3, and repertoire similarity was computed using the Bhattacharyya coefficient. To classify response, a linear discriminant analysis based on week-3 changes in clonality and diversity was built using the R MASS and caret packages. The table was pulled from immuneACCESS by TCRdb, which kept in-frame rearrangements only. Such tables lose some clones; where checked, under half of the loss comes from unresolved V genes, and the rest has no known cause. That table gives V, J and clone size, and the DNA gave D and trimming. The sample yields more than 9,500 clones; around 87% were counted once. The ten largest clones capture about 4.2% of the sample.

The germline V gene (reference sequence) yields SEHNR for CDR1 and FQNEAQ for CDR2. V is reduced by 5 bases and J by 3 bases, leaving a spacing of 25 bases between them. From its cysteine to its phenylalanine, the CDR3 spans 18 amino acids. The only DNA kept is the CDR3, 54 bases in frame from the first base. The clonotype was recovered from a human donor with melanoma. Sequences were derived from blood, sampled from a patient treated with checkpoint blockade. The chain uses TRBV7-9 and TRBJ1-1, with the D gene call left open. CDR3 sequence: CASSPPLRKLGRDTEAFF. The DNA sequence reads TGTGCCAGCAGCCCGCCTCTCCGTAAACTCGGGCGGGACACTGAAGCTTTCTTT.